The TCR beta chain described here comes from a study of molecular identifiers for immune sequencing clone quantification. This CDR3 is built from 14 residues. The V gene lost 4 bases and the J gene lost 5 bases, with 14 bases spanning the gap. CDR1 and CDR2 (germline): SGHDN, FVKESK. This clonotype was seen ten or more times. TCRdb re-analysed the PCR reads in MiXCR, keeping a single row per CDR3 protein. The table lists some 580,000 distinct CDR3 sequences, 25% of them singletons. Sequenced material: naive CD8+ T cells from blood, with Jurkat cell RNA spiked in. Described subset: FACS-sorted CD8+CD4-CCR7+CD45RA+ naive T cells. The chain has TRBV14 and TRBJ2-5, with D tentatively TRBD2 (6 bases). The clonotype was recovered from a human donor in good health. Some libraries in this study had Jurkat cell RNA spiked in. CDR3 residues: CASSLSPAGETQYF. CDR3 nucleotides: TGTGCCAGCAGCCTCTCCCCCGCGGGGGAGACCCAGTACTTC.